This TCR beta chain derives from a study of blood T cell repertoires in COVID-19. Turning to the study itself: The cDNA or gDNA used as material had been derived from T cells, B-cell-depleted T cells, or PBMCs.

Original methodology: Reference gene primer amplification gave estimated nucleated cell counts. TCRdb's table, derived via immunoSEQ multiplex PCR, lists solely in-frame clones and lacks some. The V and J calls and clone size are taken from that table; D and trimming were inferred from the DNA. The sample holds a few hundred thousand clones, 80% to 90% seen once. The germline V and J ends were trimmed by 2 bases and 5 bases, with 6 bases remaining between them. Germline CDR1 MDHEN, CDR2 SYDVKM. The CDR3 consists of 12 residues. Input material: peripheral blood. The chain joins TRBV28 to TRBJ1-2; D may be TRBD1 (5 bases). The clonotype originates from a man older than 75 with acute or convalescent COVID-19. The CDR3 is CASSLQGYGYTF. The CDR3 DNA follows: TGTGCCAGCAGTTTACAGGGATATGGCTACACCTTC.